This TCR beta chain was sequenced for a study of T cell repertoires in cytomegalovirus infection. Overall study context: HLA-B-restricted CMV epitopes that are well studied, plus recently identified HLA-C-restricted ones, were used by the study.

Points from the study as a whole: There were carriers of CMV plus the relevant HLA, and cumulative public TCR beta family frequency identified them.

Each CDR3 protein gets one entry after TCRdb re-called the reads with MiXCR. The top ten clones hold roughly 12% of a sample with hundreds of thousands of distinct CDR3 sequences, about 30% of them seen once. The CDR3 covers 18 residues. Germline CDR1 is MNHEY and CDR2 is SMNVEV (reference sequence). V lost 3 bases, J lost 5 bases, and 25 bases lay in between. Worth noting for this clonotype: Its target is not known.

The material sequenced was cultured CD8+ T cells from PBMCs, taken from culture after CMV antigen stimulation. The chain employs TRBV27 and TRBJ2-5, with no clear D. The receptor was derived from a human donor in good health (CMV status not recorded). Some clones in this sample may be carry-over from other donors' samples. The CDR3 protein is CASSFGYSPLRLGETQYF. CDR3 nucleotide sequence: TGTGCCAGCAGTTTCGGTTACAGCCCGTTAAGACTTGGGGAGACCCAGTACTTC.